A single sample gave rise to the 2 T cell receptor beta chains below, sequenced in a study of T cells in Graves' hyperthyroidism and ophthalmopathy. Regions amplified from RNA transcripts were the TCR beta CDR3 regions. TCR CDR3 regions were first amplified by RT-PCR with HTBI primers. TCRdb reprocessed the multiplex PCR reads with MiXCR, giving one entry per CDR3 protein. The sample lists some 460,000 distinct CDR3 sequences; about 15% were seen once. The specimen sequenced was blood. The receptors were gathered from a young woman with Graves' hyperthyroidism.

This clonotype showed up many times. This chain connects TRBV3-1 to TRBJ2-1; D possibly uses TRBD1 or TRBD2 (5 bases each). The germline CDR1 and CDR2 sequences are LGHDT and YNNKEL (reference sequence). This CDR3 region has 17 residues. V lost 0 bases and J 1 base, leaving 13 bases between the germline ends. CDR3: CASSQEYGGYSYNEQFF. For the CDR3, the DNA is TGTGCCAGCAGCCAAGAGTATGGGGGATATTCCTACAATGAGCAGTTCTTC.

There are a few counts of this clonotype. V gene TRBV7-3 combines with J gene TRBJ2-1, with 8 bases identical to TRBD2. V trimming: 4 bases; J trimming: 14 bases; junction bases outside the gene matches: 7. The germline V gene encodes CDR1 SGHTA and CDR2 FQGTGA. This CDR3 contains 12 residues. The CDR3 loop reads CASSSTGLDKFF. The DNA of the CDR3 is TGTGCCAGCAGCTCCACGGGACTAGATAAGTTCTTC.